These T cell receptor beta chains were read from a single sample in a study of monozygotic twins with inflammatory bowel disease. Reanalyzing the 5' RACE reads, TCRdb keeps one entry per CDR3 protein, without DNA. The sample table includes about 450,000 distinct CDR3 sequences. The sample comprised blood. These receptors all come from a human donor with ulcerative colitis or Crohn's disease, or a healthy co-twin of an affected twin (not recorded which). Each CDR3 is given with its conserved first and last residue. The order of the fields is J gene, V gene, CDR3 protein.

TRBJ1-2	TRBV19	CASTLALGYGYTF
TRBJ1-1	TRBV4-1	CASSQDIRQLTTEAFF
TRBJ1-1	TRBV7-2	CASSLVGTEMNTEAFF
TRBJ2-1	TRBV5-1	CASSLERFSSYNEQFF
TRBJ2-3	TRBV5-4	CASSPYSQGPDTQYF
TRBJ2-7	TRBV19	CASSRGSGSPYEQYF
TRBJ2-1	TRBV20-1	CSASGVPLYNEQFF
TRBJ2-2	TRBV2	CASRPGTGTGELFF
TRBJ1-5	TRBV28	CASSSPPPGLNQPQHF
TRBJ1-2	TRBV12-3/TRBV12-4	CASSLIPGQESYGYTF
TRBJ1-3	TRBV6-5	CASAVVSGNTIYF
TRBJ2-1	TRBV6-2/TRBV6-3	CASSQLLAGSYNEQFF
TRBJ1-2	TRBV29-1	CSVVGRLSNYGYTF
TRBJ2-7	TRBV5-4	CASSLEGAVSYEQYF
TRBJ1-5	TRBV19	CASGELPLSNQPQHF
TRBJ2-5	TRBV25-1	CASSEIGGKGAQGETQYF
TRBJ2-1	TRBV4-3	CASSQEPLLTSGRGGEQFF
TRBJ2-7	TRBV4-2	CASSVPGPGIYEQYF
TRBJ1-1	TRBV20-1	CSAAPGQGVTEAFF
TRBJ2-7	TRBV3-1	CASSLHRDHYEQYF
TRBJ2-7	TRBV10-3	CAISRTSGEQYF
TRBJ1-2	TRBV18	CASSPDSSYGYTF
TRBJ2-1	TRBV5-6	CASSLPAGEQFF
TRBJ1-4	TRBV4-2	CASSQDSRENEKLFF
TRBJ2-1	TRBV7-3	CASSLGPASGGGEQFF
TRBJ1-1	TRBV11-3	CASSLDPGNTEAFF
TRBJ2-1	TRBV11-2	CASSQTGTIYNEQFF
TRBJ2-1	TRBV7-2	CASSFRAYNEQFF
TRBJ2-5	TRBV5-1	CASSPWGEETQYF
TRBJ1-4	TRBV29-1	CSVGETGNEKLFF
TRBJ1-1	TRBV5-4	CASSPQQGRGTEAFF
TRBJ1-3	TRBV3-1	CASRSSGVTGNTIYF
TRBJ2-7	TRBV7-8	CASSLVSSGAYEQYF
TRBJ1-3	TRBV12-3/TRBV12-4	CASQGVLSGNTIYF
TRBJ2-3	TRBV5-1	CATTDRGLADTQYF
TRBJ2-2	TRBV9	CASSVRPENTGELFF
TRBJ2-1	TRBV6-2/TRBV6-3	CASSFQTSQGEKFF
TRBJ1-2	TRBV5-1	CASSLDYGARDGYTF
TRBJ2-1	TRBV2	CASAKLAEGGEQFF
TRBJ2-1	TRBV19	CASRAGLAGVLEQFF
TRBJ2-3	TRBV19	CASSIDNTAGTDTQYF
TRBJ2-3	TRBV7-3	CASSSGVGGDTDTQYF
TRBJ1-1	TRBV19	CASWDRGNTEAFF
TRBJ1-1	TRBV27	CASSINRDSNEAFF
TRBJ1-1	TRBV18	CASSRDPAVDTEAFF
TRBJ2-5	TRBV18	CASSLDRRQETQYF
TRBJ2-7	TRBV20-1	CSARVPRRYSEQYF
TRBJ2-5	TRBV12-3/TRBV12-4	CASSPPRNGETQYF
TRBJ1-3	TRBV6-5	CASSYTGLNSGNTIYF
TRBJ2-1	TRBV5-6	CASSLGTSFYNEQFF
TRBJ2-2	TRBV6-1	CASTPGTVNTGELFF
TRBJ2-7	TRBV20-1	CSASLAGGYEQYF
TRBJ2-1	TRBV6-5	CASSYSGSGRLNEQFF
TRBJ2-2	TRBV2	CASSEIGRGGELFF
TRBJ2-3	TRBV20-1	CSAGTSGTRGDTQYF
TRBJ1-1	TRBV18	CASSPSDSVNTEAFF
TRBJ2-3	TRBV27	CASSSHKRFTDTQYF
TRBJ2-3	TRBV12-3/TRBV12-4	CASSPPVSTDTQYF
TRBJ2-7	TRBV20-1	CSARDILKTYEQYF